This T cell receptor (beta chain) was found in a study of blood T cell repertoires in COVID-19. Overall study: Material from acute and convalescent COVID-19 was sourced from the United States, Italy and Spain. The analysed material was cDNA or gDNA that came from T cells, B-cell-depleted T cells, or PBMCs.

The CDR3 sequence is 17 residues long. Germline V gene sequence: CDR1 LGHNT, CDR2 FRNRAP. The V gene end was trimmed by 6 bases and the J gene end by 1 base; junction bases not matched to a gene: 11. In the authors' methods: Amplifying reference gene primers gave estimates of nucleated cell counts. Using immunoSEQ multiplex PCR, the repertoire was profiled, and TCRdb retains in-frame clones only, with some absent. V, J and clone size were drawn from that table, and D and trimming were deduced from the DNA. The profile covers about 130,000 clones, with around 87% appearing a single time and approximately 3.3% taken by the ten largest.

This rearrangement joins TRBV12-5 to TRBJ1-1; 10 bases agree with TRBD1. This TCR was sampled from a woman aged 55 to 70 with acute or convalescent COVID-19. Sample: peripheral blood. CDR3 sequence (DNA): TGTGCTAGTGGCTCGGACAGGGGGTTTTCCGGGAACACTGAAGCTTTCTTT. It translates to CASGSDRGFSGNTEAFF.